This TCR beta chain emerged from a study of blood T cell repertoires in COVID-19. Here immunoSEQ multiplex PCR was the method, and the copy in TCRdb shows in-frame clones only, minus some. The table includes approximately 90,000 clones, roughly 80% detected once. The V end lost 6 bases, the J end lost 2 bases, and 7 bases lay between the germline ends. The CDR3 runs to 13 residues. Germline V gene lookup returns CDR1 SNHLY and CDR2 FYNNEI. The gene calls are TRBV2 and TRBJ2-2, with no clear D. The sequencing input was peripheral blood. This TCR derives from a man older than 75 with active or convalescent COVID-19. This chain's CDR3 is CASSPSNTGELFF. CDR3 nucleotide sequence: TGTGCCAGCAGCCCCTCTAACACCGGGGAGCTGTTTTTT.